This TCR beta chain came from a study of spatial heterogeneity in lung cancer. The time point here: sample taken at primary tumor resection. Without sorting, whole RNA was sequenced from tumor, nontumor lung or frozen PBMC. Every TCR cDNA molecule carried a tag that served as a unique molecular identifier. In TCRdb, the 5' RACE reads were re-called with MiXCR into one record per CDR3 protein. The sample lists tens of thousands of distinct CDR3 sequences, about 20% occurring once. This clonotype has a handful of counts. CDR1 is SGHTA and CDR2 is FQGNSA in the germline V gene. The CDR3 sequence is 13 residues long. V trimming: 3 bases; J trimming: 5 bases; junction bases outside the gene matches: 3.

The clonotype comes from a male donor with early-stage non-small cell lung cancer. Sequenced here: PBMCs, sampled at surgery. The chain joins TRBV7-2 to TRBJ2-7; 8 nucleotides match TRBD1. In DNA form, the CDR3 reads TGTGCCAGCAGCTTCTGGACAGGGCACGAGCAGTACTTC. Translated, it gives CASSFWTGHEQYF.